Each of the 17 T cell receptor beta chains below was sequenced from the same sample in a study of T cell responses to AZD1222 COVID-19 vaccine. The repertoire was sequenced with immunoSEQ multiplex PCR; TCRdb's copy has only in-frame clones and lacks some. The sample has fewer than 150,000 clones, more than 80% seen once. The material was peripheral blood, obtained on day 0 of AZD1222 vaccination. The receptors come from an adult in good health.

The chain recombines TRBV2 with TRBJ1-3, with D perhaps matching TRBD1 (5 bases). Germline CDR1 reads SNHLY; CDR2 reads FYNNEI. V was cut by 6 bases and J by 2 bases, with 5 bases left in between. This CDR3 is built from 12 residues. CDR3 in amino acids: CASRDTGNTIYF. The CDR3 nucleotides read TGTGCCAGCAGGGACACTGGAAACACCATATATTTT.

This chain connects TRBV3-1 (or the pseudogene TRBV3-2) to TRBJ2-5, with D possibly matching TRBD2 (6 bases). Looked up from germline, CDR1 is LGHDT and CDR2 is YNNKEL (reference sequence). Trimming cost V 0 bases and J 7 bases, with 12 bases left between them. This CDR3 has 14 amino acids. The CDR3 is CASSQDASAGTQYF. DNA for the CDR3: TGTGCCAGCAGCCAAGACGCTAGCGCTGGGACCCAGTACTTC.

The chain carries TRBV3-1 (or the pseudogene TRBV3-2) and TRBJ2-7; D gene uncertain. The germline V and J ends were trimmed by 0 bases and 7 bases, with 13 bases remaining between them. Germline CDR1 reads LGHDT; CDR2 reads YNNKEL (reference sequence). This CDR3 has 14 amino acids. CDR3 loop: CASSQDLLMWEQYF. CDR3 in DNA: TGTGCCAGCAGCCAAGATCTGTTGATGTGGGAGCAGTACTTC.

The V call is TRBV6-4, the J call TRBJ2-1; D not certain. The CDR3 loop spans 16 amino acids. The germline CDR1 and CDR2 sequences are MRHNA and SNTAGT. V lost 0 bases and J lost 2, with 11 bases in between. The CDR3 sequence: CASSDSTRAPYNEQFF. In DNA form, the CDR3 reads TGTGCCAGCAGTGACTCGACGCGAGCTCCCTACAATGAGCAGTTCTTC.

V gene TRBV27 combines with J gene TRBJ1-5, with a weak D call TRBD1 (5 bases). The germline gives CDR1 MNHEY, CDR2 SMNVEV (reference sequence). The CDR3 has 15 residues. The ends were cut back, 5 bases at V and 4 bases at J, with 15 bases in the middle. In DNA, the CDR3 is TGTGCCAGCAGTACGGGGACTTCCCCAAATCAGCCCCAGCATTTT. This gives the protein CASSTGTSPNQPQHF.

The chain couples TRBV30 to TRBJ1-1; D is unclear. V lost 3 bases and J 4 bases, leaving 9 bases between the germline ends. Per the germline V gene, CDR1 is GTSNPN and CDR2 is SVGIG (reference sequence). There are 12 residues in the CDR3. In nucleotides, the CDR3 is TGTGCCTGGAGCCAAGAATCCACTGAAGCTTTCTTT. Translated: CAWSQESTEAFF.

CDR3 nucleotides: TGCGCCAGCAGCCACTCCTTAGACAGGGGGCTCTACCACTACACCTTC. It yields the protein CASSHSLDRGLYHYTF. The rearrangement links TRBV4-1 to TRBJ1-2; 10 bases align to TRBD1. The CDR3 loop spans 16 amino acids. CDR1 and CDR2 from the germline V gene are MGHRA and YSYEKL. J lost 10 bases, V lost 3 bases, and 14 bases had no gene match.

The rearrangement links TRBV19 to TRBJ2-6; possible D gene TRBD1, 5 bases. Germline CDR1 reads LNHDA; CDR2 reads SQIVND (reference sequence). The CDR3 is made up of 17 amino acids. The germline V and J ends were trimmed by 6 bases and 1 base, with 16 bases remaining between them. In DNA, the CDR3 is TGTGCCAGTAGGTCAGGGCAGGGCCCTTCTGGGGCCAACGTCCTGACTTTC. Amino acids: CASRSGQGPSGANVLTF.

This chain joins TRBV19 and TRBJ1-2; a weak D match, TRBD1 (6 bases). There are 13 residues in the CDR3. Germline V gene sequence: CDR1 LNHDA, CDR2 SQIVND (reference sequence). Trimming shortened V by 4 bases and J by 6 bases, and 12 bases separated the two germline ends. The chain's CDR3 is CASSKSSGDGYTF. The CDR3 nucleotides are TGTGCCAGTAGTAAATCATCAGGGGATGGCTACACCTTC.

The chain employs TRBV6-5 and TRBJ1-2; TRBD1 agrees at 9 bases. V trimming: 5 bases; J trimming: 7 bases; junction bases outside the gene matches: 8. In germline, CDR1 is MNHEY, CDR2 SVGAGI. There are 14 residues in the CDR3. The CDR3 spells CASSRRQGEGGYTF. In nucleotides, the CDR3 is TGTGCCAGCAGTCGACGACAGGGGGAAGGTGGCTACACCTTC.

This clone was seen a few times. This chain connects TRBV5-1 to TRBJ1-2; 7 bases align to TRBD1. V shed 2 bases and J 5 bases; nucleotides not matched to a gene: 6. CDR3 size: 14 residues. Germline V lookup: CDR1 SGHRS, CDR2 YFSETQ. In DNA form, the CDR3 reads TGCGCCAGCAGCTTTCAGGGGGATGAATATGGCTACACCTTC. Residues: CASSFQGDEYGYTF.

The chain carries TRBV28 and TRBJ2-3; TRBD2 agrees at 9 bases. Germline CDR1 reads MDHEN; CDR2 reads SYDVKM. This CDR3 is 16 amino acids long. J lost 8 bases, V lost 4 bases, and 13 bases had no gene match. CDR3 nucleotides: TGTGCCAGCAGTTCCGGCGGGGGGGCAGGGTCGTTTACGCAGTATTTT. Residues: CASSSGGGAGSFTQYF.

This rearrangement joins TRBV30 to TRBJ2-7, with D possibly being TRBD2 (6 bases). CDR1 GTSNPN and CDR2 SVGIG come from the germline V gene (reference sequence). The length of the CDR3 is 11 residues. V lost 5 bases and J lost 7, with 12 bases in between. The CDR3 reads CAWGLAREQYF. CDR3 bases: TGTGCCTGGGGGCTAGCGAGGGAGCAGTACTTC.

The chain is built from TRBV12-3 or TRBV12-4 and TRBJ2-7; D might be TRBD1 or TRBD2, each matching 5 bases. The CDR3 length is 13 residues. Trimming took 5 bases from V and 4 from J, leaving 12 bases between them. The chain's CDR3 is CASSPGTIYEQYF. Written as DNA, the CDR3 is TGTGCCAGCAGTCCCGGGACGATTTACGAGCAGTACTTC.

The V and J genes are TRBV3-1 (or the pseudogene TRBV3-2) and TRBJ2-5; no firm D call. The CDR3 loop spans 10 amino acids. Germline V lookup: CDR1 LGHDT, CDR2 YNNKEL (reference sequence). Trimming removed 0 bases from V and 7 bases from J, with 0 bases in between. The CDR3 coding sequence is TGTGCCAGCAGCCAAGAGACCCAGTACTTC. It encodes CASSQETQYF.

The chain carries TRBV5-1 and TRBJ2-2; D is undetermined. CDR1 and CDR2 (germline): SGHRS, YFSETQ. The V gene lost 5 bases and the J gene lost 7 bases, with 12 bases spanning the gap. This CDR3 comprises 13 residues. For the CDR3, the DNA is TGCGCCAGCAGTCCGGACGCGCTCGGGGAGCTGTTTTTT. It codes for CASSPDALGELFF.

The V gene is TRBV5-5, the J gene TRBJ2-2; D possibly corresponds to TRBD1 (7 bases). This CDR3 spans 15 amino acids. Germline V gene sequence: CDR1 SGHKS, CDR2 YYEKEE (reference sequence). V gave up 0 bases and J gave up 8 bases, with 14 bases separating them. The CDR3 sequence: CASSLVTGEVGELFF. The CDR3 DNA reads TGTGCCAGCAGCTTGGTTACAGGGGAGGTAGGGGAGCTGTTTTTT.